This T cell receptor (beta chain) was sequenced during a study of a mutant IDH1 vaccine in newly diagnosed glioma. Study context: Vaccines were begun 4-6 weeks after radiotherapy alone, or with temozolomide cycles. Among treated patients, 62.5% were male and around 38% female, and mean age was around 40 years.

Sequencing used immunoSEQ multiplex PCR; TCRdb keeps in-frame clones, though not all of them. The sample lists 45,000 to 60,000 clones, roughly 91% occurring once. General observations from the study: Pseudoprogression seemed unlinked to shifts in top peripheral T cell clonotypes. The vaccine induced immune responses, and these occurred in roughly 95% of patients.

As for this clone: Its antigen is unknown.

As to time point: week 11, during vaccination. Every single dose of the vaccine, 300 ug of mutant IDH1 20-mer peptide, came with topical imiquimod. CDR3 size: 17 residues. Per the germline V gene, CDR1 is LGHNA and CDR2 is YSLEER. Trimming at V came to 5 bases and at J to 5 bases, leaving 9 bases not matched to a gene. The sequences come from PBMCs, collected from a glioma patient whose treatment included an IDH1 peptide vaccine. The chain uses TRBV4-3 and TRBJ2-2; TRBD2 agrees at 12 bases. The source is a man in his forties or fifties with glioma. The CDR3 here is CASSARTSGDSTGELFF. The CDR3 nucleotides are TGCGCCAGCAGCGCCCGGACTAGCGGGGACAGTACCGGGGAGCTGTTTTTT.